The 26 T cell receptor beta chains below come from one sample, sequenced in a study of cytomegalovirus exposure and HLA in healthy donors. Primers: 60 Vbeta forward and 13 Jbeta reverse. The method was immunoSEQ multiplex PCR; TCRdb's version includes in-frame clones alone and lacks a portion of them. The table lists about 170,000 clones, 85% of them singletons, with 1% in the top ten. Sequenced input: PBMCs. These receptors originate from a boy aged 2 to 9 in good health and CMV-seronegative.

This rearrangement joins TRBV11-2 to TRBJ2-4; 9 nucleotides align to TRBD2. This CDR3 contains 16 residues. Germline V lookup: CDR1 SGHAT, CDR2 FQNNGV. V shed 0 bases, J shed 6 bases, and the junction held 6 bases outside the gene matches. The CDR3 loop is CASSLDGSGGINIQYF. The CDR3 region has the DNA TGTGCCAGCAGCTTAGATGGTAGCGGGGGTATAAACATTCAGTACTTC.

This chain joins TRBV6-5 and TRBJ2-5, with D tentatively TRBD2 (5 bases). The length of the CDR3 is 15 residues. Germline CDR1 and CDR2: MNHEY and SVGAGI. Deletions cut 0 bases from V and 3 bases from J, with 11 bases between. DNA for the CDR3: TGTGCCAGCAGTTACTCTGTCGGAGGAGAAGAGACCCAGTACTTC. Translation gives CASSYSVGGEETQYF.

V and J are TRBV7-2 and TRBJ2-3; perhaps TRBD1 as D (5 bases). Trimming removed 1 base at V and 1 base at J, with 6 bases between. The CDR3 extends over 14 amino acids. CDR1 is SGHTA and CDR2 is FQGNSA in the germline V gene. This chain's CDR3 is CASSLEGGTDTQYF. The CDR3, as DNA: TGTGCCAGCAGCTTAGAAGGGGGCACAGATACGCAGTATTTT.

Worth noting for this clone: An end of the junction differs from the germline gene, which may be a read error. The chain employs TRBV7-9 and TRBJ1-2; D perhaps matches TRBD1 (5 bases). CDR3 length equals 16 residues. Germline V gene sequence: CDR1 SEHNR, CDR2 FQNEAQ (reference sequence). The CDR3 here is CASSLSGREANCGYTF. The DNA for the CDR3 is TGTGCCAGCAGCTTATCAGGGAGGGAGGCTAACTGTGGCTACACCTTC.

This chain uses TRBV14 with TRBJ2-7, with 9 nucleotides matching TRBD1. Germline V gene lookup returns CDR1 SGHDN and CDR2 FVKESK. The CDR3 length is 15 residues. The CDR3 loop is CASSQGQGYAVEQCV. The CDR3 DNA is TGTGCCAGCAGCCAGGGACAGGGTTATGCGGTCGAGCAGTGCGTC.

This clone was counted only a few times. This sequence joins TRBV5-1 and TRBJ1-1; tentative D call: TRBD1 (6 bases). Trimming cost V 0 bases and J 1 base, with 7 bases left between them. The CDR3 has 14 amino acids. Per germline, CDR1 SGHRS and CDR2 YFSETQ. The CDR3 DNA reads TGCGCCAGCAGCTTGGGAGGGGGGAACACTGAAGCTTTCTTT. It specifies CASSLGGGNTEAFF.

Turning to this clone: The junction departs from germline at one end; a sequencing error may be responsible. The chain employs TRBV7-9 and TRBJ2-7, with D possibly matching TRBD1 (6 bases). Germline loops: CDR1 SEHNR, CDR2 FQNEAQ (reference sequence). This CDR3 is 15 amino acids long. The CDR3 region has the DNA TGTTCCAGCAGCTTAACGTCCGGACAGCTCTACGAGCAGTACTTC. Protein product: CSSSLTSGQLYEQYF.

The chain is built from TRBV27 and TRBJ2-7; possibly TRBD2 for D (5 bases). This CDR3 is 13 amino acids long. The V gene lost 2 bases and the J gene lost 3 bases, with 8 bases spanning the gap. Germline CDR1 and CDR2: MNHEY and SMNVEV (reference sequence). CDR3 coding DNA: TGTGCCAGCAGTTTAGGACTGAACTACGAGCAGTACTTC. As protein: CASSLGLNYEQYF.

This clone showed up just a few times. This chain connects TRBV10-3 to TRBJ2-7; 14 nucleotides align to TRBD2. After removal of 6 bases from V and 5 bases from J, the junction contained 9 bases not matched to a gene. The length of the CDR3 is 16 residues. Germline V gives CDR1 ENHRY, CDR2 SYGVKD. The DNA for the CDR3 is TGTGCCATCAGGGGACTAGCGGGAGTTTCAGGGAACGAGCAGTACTTC. This gives the protein CAIRGLAGVSGNEQYF.

V gene TRBV10-1 combines with J gene TRBJ1-5, with D uncertain. Per germline, CDR1 WNHNN and CDR2 SYGVQD (reference sequence). V gave up 4 bases and J gave up 0 bases, with 7 bases separating them. The CDR3 is made up of 14 amino acids. CDR3 nucleotides: TGCGCCAGCAGTGCGGAGAATAGCAATCAGCCCCAGCATTTT. It is translated as CASSAENSNQPQHF.

CDR3 in amino acids: CATSRGLWYSNGYTF. The CDR3 coding sequence is TGTGCCACCAGCAGAGGATTATGGTACTCCAATGGCTACACCTTC. J is TRBJ1-2 and V is TRBV15; D gene unclear. Looked up from germline, CDR1 is LNHNV and CDR2 is YYDKDF (reference sequence). This CDR3 comprises 15 residues. V lost 1 base, J lost 6 bases, and 15 bases lay in between. Filled out from reference TRBV15 and TRBJ1-2, the complete variable domain reads DAMVIQNPRYQVTQFGKPVTLSCSQTLNHNVMYWYQQKSSQAPKLLFHYYDKDFNNEADTPDNFQSRRPNTSFCFLDIRSPGLGDTAMYLCATSRGLWYSNGYTFGSGTRLTVV.

The chain has TRBV28 and TRBJ1-1; D is uncertain. CDR1 and CDR2 (germline): MDHEN, SYDVKM. CDR3 length: 12 residues. Trimming stripped 3 bases from V and 8 bases from J, with 10 bases between. The DNA of the CDR3 is TGTGCCAGCAGTTTGGGCGCGCCCGAAGCTTTCTTT. Its translation is CASSLGAPEAFF.

The gene calls are TRBV5-4 and TRBJ2-5; 9 bases map to TRBD2. Germline V lookup: CDR1 SGHNT, CDR2 YYREEE (reference sequence). CDR3 length equals 15 residues. V gave up 4 bases and J gave up 1 base; unmatched junction bases: 5. The CDR3 loop reads CASSLAGPPQETQYF. The CDR3 DNA is TGTGCCAGCAGCCTAGCGGGGCCCCCCCAAGAGACCCAGTACTTC.

The genes are TRBV11-2 and TRBJ1-1; TRBD1 matches at 8 bases. Germline CDR1 reads SGHAT; CDR2 reads FQNNGV. This CDR3 region has 16 residues. With 3 bases clipped from V and 2 bases from J, the junction kept 8 bases outside the gene matches. The CDR3 nucleotides are TGTGCCAGCAGCTTCCGACAGGGGTGGACCAACACTGAAGCTTTCTTT. Translated: CASSFRQGWTNTEAFF. Variable domain in full (rest from reference TRBV11-2 and TRBJ1-1): EAGVAQSPRYKIIEKRQSVAFWCNPISGHATLYWYQQILGQGPKLLIQFQNNGVVDDSQLPKDRFSAERLKGVDSTLKIQPAKLEDSAVYLCASSFRQGWTNTEAFFGQGTRLTVV.

The genes are TRBV13 and TRBJ2-7; D possibly corresponds to TRBD1 (5 bases). The CDR3 consists of 14 residues. Germline-derived CDR1 and CDR2 are PRHDT and FYEKMQ (reference sequence). V was trimmed by 2 bases and J by 3 bases, leaving 11 bases between them. DNA for the CDR3: TGTGCCAGCAGCTTAACCGGACAAGACTACGAGCAGTACTTC. Translated: CASSLTGQDYEQYF.

This clone was seen a handful of times. The chain recombines TRBV30 with TRBJ2-5; 10 bases agree with TRBD1. J gave up 4 bases and V 3 bases, and 2 bases lay outside the gene matches. CDR1 is GTSNPN and CDR2 is SVGIG in the germline V gene (reference sequence). The CDR3 spans 13 residues. CDR3 sequence reads: CAWRWTGGETQYF. The CDR3 DNA sequence: TGTGCCTGGAGGTGGACAGGGGGAGAGACCCAGTACTTC.

The J gene is TRBJ2-2, the V gene TRBV28, with D maybe TRBD1 (5 bases). Germline CDR1 MDHEN, CDR2 SYDVKM. This CDR3 region has 16 residues. The germline V and J ends were trimmed by 4 bases and 6 bases, with 18 bases remaining between them. Here the CDR3 DNA reads TGTGCCAGCAGTTCGTGGGGCAGGGTCGTGCCCGGGGAGCTGTTTTTT. Protein: CASSSWGRVVPGELFF.

The CDR3 is CASSLTQGYGYTF. The CDR3 region has the DNA TGCGCCAGCAGCTTGACACAGGGTTATGGCTACACCTTC. The rearrangement links TRBV5-1 to TRBJ1-2, with a tentative D call TRBD1 (6 bases). CDR1 is SGHRS, CDR2 YFSETQ, per germline. The CDR3 contains 13 residues. V lost 1 base and J lost 5, with 9 bases in between.

V usage is TRBV18 and J usage is TRBJ1-4, with 8 bases fitting TRBD1. This CDR3 has 15 residues. V trimming: 4 bases; J trimming: 5 bases; junction bases outside the gene matches: 6. Germline V lookup: CDR1 KGHSH, CDR2 LQKENI. The CDR3 nucleotides read TGTGCCAGCTCACTCGACAGGGGTAAAAATGAAAAACTGTTTTTT. It yields the protein CASSLDRGKNEKLFF.

The gene calls are TRBV7-9 and TRBJ2-1; D is perhaps TRBD2 (5 bases). CDR1 is SEHNR and CDR2 is FQNEAQ in the germline V gene (reference sequence). The CDR3 is made up of 14 amino acids. Trimming removed 4 bases at V and 0 bases at J, with 7 bases between. CDR3 sequence (DNA): TGTGCCAGCAGCTCGGGAAGCTCCTACAATGAGCAGTTCTTC. Protein product: CASSSGSSYNEQFF. Complete variable domain (other parts from reference TRBV7-9 and TRBJ2-1): DTGVSQNPRHKITKRGQNVTFRCDPISEHNRLYWYRQTLGQGPEFLTYFQNEAQLEKSRLLSDRFSAERPKGSFSTLEIQRTEQGDSAMYLCASSSGSSYNEQFFGPGTRLTVL.

The chain carries TRBV27 and TRBJ2-1, with 12 positions matching TRBD2. Germline V CDR1 and CDR2: MNHEY, SMNVEV (reference sequence). This CDR3 has 14 amino acids. V gave up 7 bases and J gave up 9 bases; unmatched junction bases: 7. The CDR3 here is CASKTPGLAGEQFF. The CDR3 DNA is TGTGCCAGCAAGACTCCGGGACTAGCGGGTGAGCAGTTCTTC.

The table lists this clone with a count of one. This sequence joins TRBV27 and TRBJ2-3; 8 nucleotides match TRBD2. CDR3 length: 17 residues. V lost 6 bases to trimming and J lost 2 bases; unmatched junction nucleotides: 13. CDR1 is MNHEY and CDR2 is SMNVEV in the germline V gene (reference sequence). Here the CDR3 DNA reads TGTGCCAGCAGATCTCCCTGGGGGACTAGATCCACAGATACGCAGTATTTT. Encoded protein: CASRSPWGTRSTDTQYF.

The chain carries TRBV19 and TRBJ2-6, with TRBD1 as a possible D gene (6 bases). V lost 6 bases to trimming and J lost 0 bases, with 24 bases between them. Looked up from germline, CDR1 is LNHDA and CDR2 is SQIVND (reference sequence). The CDR3 totals 20 residues. The chain's CDR3 is CASSPDRPYRVPSGANVLTF. The CDR3 DNA is TGTGCCAGTAGCCCGGACAGACCTTACCGAGTACCCTCTGGGGCCAACGTCCTGACTTTC.

The J gene is TRBJ2-3, the V gene TRBV5-1; the D is unclear. The CDR3 sequence is 14 residues long. The V gene lost 0 bases and the J gene lost 4 bases, with 9 bases spanning the gap. CDR1 SGHRS and CDR2 YFSETQ come from the germline V gene. This CDR3 is CASSLAQSADTQYF. The DNA of the CDR3 is TGCGCCAGCAGCTTGGCACAGTCCGCAGATACGCAGTATTTT.

The chain is built from TRBV25-1 and TRBJ1-1; D unclear. The CDR3 covers 12 residues. The germline V gene has CDR1 MGHDK and CDR2 SYGVNS. V shed 3 bases and J shed 3 bases, with 5 bases lying between them. As DNA, the CDR3 is TGTGCCAGCAGTGAGAGTTACACTGAAGCTTTCTTT. This sequence encodes CASSESYTEAFF.

This clone was observed a handful of times. This rearrangement joins TRBV7-6 to TRBJ2-5, with 11 bases identical to TRBD2. J gave up 1 base and V 0 bases, and 7 bases lay outside the gene matches. The germline V gene has CDR1 SGHVS and CDR2 FNYEAQ. The CDR3 totals 18 residues. CDR3 protein: CASSLAGLAGGTQETQYF. Written as DNA, the CDR3 is TGTGCCAGCAGCTTAGCGGGGTTAGCGGGAGGGACCCAAGAGACCCAGTACTTC.